This TCR beta chain derives from a study of a mutant IDH1 vaccine in newly diagnosed glioma. Study summary: First vaccine doses came 4-6 weeks after radiotherapy alone, or with temozolomide cycles. Notes on the study in general: Patients mounted vaccine-induced immune responses in around 93% of cases.

Germline lookup yields CDR1 SGHTA and CDR2 FQGTGA. This CDR3 region has 16 residues. V lost 4 bases, J lost 1 base, and 11 bases lay in between. As for this clone: Its antigen is currently unknown.

The time point is: week 11, during vaccination. The vaccine gave 300 ug of a 20-mer mutant IDH1 peptide subcutaneously per dose. The repertoire was sequenced with immunoSEQ multiplex PCR; TCRdb's copy has only in-frame clones and lacks some. The table has 60,000 to 75,000 clones, under 90% seen once. This chain connects TRBV7-3 to TRBJ2-6, with no clear D. Sequenced material: PBMCs, taken from a glioma patient whose treatment included an IDH1 peptide vaccine. This receptor was obtained from a man under 40 with glioma. CDR3 DNA sequence: TGTGCCAGCAGCTCCGGTTTTGGGTCTGGGGCCAACGTCCTGACTTTC. Residues: CASSSGFGSGANVLTF. The whole variable domain, remainder taken from reference TRBV7-3 and TRBJ2-6, is GAGVSQTPSNKVTEKGKYVELRCDPISGHTALYWYRQSLGQGPEFLIYFQGTGAADDSGLPNDRFFAVRPEGSVSTLKIQRTERGDSAVYLCASSSGFGSGANVLTFGAGSRLTVL.